This record covers a single TCR beta chain. This clonotype was seen a few times. The clone's antigen remains unknown. The input lacks base qualities; no much larger clone sits a single base away. In the germline V gene, CDR1 corresponds to MNHEY and CDR2 to SVGEGT. The trim is 4 bases for V and 7 bases for J, with a gap of 13 bases between the germline ends. The cysteine opens and the phenylalanine closes a CDR3 of 13 amino acids. The kept DNA is CDR3 alone, 39 bases in frame from the first base. TCR cDNA was made using 5'RACE template switching, a step that added a universal primer site and unique molecular identifiers. cDNA synthesis was primed from both the TCR alpha and TCR beta constant segments. Libraries were amplified in two PCR steps, with sample barcodes and sequencing adapters added in the second step. Sequencing of libraries was performed on Illumina HiSeq 2500 (2x100 bp) or NovaSeq (2x150 bp). In the paper's pipeline: MIGEC was used to demultiplex reads and collapse the reads into UMI consensus sequences, and MiXCR was used for V(D)J alignment. Using edgeR on replicate PBMC samples, clonotypes were called vaccine-responding if FDR was below 0.01 and the log2 fold change was above 5 up to day 15. Bulk clonotypes were assigned CD4 or CD8 identity according to which sequenced CD4 or CD8 repertoire held them at higher abundance. The public reads were reanalyzed by TCRdb: fastp trimming at Q25, MiXCR alignment, in-frame beta chains only. All rows with the same CDR3 protein become a single entry with the most common DNA and genes. The V and J calls and clone size are TCRdb's, not the authors'. This sample comprises 450,000 to 650,000 distinct CDR3 sequences, roughly 14% of them detected only once. The ten most abundant clones make up about 14% of the sample.

This sample is part of a study of T cells after yellow fever vaccination (dated by TCRdb to between 2017 and 2020). About the study as a whole: Libraries from fractions with low cell numbers were prepared with the SMART-Seq v4 Ultra Low Input RNA kit. To follow T-cell clones before and after both primary and booster YFV17D yellow fever vaccination, bulk TCR alpha and beta repertoires underwent longitudinal sequencing. Two healthy male donors made up the cohort, one aged 18 to 29 years and the other aged 30 to 40 years. Bulk PBMC replicates and cell subsets were isolated from blood drawn at multiple timepoints before and after both primary and secondary immunization.

Summary of the overall study and its limitations: The study included only a couple of donors, which limits how far the findings can be generalized. Because abundant contaminating clonotypes from the bulk population could be contained in FACS-sorted repertoires, computational filtering was required. A small fraction of clonotypes appeared in both the CD4 and CD8 compartments, likely as a result of convergent recombination. Compared with the primary T-cell response, the secondary T-cell response was faster but weaker, reaching its peak on day 5 rather than on day 15. After the booster, most of the clones that had expanded following primary vaccination were detected again (approximately 95% of CD4 and 80% to 90% of CD8), which suggests that memory was broadly maintained.

The sample's treatment or condition label is to be understood as: live attenuated yellow fever vaccine strain. Two biological replicates of bulk PBMCs were collected at each blood-draw timepoint. A standard Ficoll-Paque protocol was used to isolate PBMCs from peripheral blood. RNA was extracted with TriZol from bulk PBMCs, CD4 and CD8 fractions, and dextramer-positive and dextramer-negative fractions. This receptor chain uses TRBV6-2 or TRBV6-3 and TRBJ1-2, and TRBD1 may be the D gene, going by 5 matching bases. Here the sequenced sample was PBMCs, taken on the day of the yellow fever booster vaccination. The sequence was collected from a man in his thirties or forties who received the YFV17D yellow fever vaccine. The sequenced DNA: TGTGCCAGCAGTTCGGATGAGAGGGGTGGCTACACCTTC. It codes for CASSSDERGGYTF.